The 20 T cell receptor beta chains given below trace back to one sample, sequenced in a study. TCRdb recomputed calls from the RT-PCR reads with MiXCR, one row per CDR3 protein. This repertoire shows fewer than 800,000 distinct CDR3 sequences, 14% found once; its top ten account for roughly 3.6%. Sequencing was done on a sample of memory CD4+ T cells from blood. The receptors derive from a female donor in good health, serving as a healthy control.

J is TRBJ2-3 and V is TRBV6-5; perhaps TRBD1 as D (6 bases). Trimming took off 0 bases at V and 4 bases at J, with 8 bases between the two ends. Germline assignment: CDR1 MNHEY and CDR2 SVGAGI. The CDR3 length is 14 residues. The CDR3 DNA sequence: TGTGCCAGCAGTTACTCGTCAGGGGCAGATACGCAGTATTTT. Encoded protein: CASSYSSGADTQYF.

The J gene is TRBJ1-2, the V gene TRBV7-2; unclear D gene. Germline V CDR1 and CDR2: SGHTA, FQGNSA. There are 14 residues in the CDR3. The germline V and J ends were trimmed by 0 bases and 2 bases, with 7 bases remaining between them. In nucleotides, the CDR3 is TGTGCCAGCAGCTTAGCTGTAGAGAACTATGGCTACACCTTC. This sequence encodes CASSLAVENYGYTF.

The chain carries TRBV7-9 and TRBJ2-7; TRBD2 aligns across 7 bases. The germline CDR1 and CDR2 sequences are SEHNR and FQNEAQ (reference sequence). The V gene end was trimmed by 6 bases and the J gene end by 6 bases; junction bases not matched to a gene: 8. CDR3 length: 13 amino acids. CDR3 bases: TGTGCCAGCAGGGAGACTAGCTTTTCCGAGCAGTACTTC. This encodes CASRETSFSEQYF.

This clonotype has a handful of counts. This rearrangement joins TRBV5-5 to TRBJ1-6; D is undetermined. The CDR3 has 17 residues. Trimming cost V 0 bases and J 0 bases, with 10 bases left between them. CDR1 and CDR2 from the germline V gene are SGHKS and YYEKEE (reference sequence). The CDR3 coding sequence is TGTGCCAGCAGCTTGGGGACTGCGGGCTCCTATAATTCACCCCTCCACTTT. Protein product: CASSLGTAGSYNSPLHF.

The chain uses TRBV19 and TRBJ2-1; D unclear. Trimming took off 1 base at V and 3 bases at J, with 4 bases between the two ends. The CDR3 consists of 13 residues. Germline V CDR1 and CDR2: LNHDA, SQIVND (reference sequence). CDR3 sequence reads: CASSIVGYNEQFF. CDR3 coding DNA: TGTGCCAGTAGTATAGTCGGCTACAATGAGCAGTTCTTC.

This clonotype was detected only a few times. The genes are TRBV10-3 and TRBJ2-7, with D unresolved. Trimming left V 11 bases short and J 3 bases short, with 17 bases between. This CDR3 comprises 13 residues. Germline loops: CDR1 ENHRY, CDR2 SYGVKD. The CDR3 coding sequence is TGTGCCTCTCGGACCAGGTCGGGCTACGAGCAGTACTTC. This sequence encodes CASRTRSGYEQYF.

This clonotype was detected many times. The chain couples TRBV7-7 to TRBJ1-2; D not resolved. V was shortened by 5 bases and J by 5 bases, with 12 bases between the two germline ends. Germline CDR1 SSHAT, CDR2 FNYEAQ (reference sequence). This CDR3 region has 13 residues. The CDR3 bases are TGTGCCAGCAGCGGAGCCCTCCAGTATGGCTACACCTTC. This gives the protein CASSGALQYGYTF.

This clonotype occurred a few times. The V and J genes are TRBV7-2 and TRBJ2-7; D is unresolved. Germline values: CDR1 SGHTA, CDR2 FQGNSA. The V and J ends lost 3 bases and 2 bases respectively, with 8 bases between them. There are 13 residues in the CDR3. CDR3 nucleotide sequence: TGTGCCAGCAGCTTGAGAAGAGCCTACGAGCAGTACTTC. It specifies CASSLRRAYEQYF.

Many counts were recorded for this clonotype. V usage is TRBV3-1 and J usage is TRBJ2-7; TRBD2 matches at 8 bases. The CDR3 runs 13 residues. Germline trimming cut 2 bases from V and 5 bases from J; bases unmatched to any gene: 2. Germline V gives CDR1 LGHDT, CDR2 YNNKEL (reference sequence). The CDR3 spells CASSQSGSDEQYF. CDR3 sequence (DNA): TGTGCCAGCAGCCAAAGCGGGAGTGACGAGCAGTACTTC.

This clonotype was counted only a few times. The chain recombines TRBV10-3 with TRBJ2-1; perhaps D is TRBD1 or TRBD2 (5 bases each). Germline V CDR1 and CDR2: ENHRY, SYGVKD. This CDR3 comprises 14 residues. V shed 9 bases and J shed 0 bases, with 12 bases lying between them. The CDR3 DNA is TGTGCCATTGGTCGGGACCACTCCTACAATGAGCAGTTCTTC. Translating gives CAIGRDHSYNEQFF.

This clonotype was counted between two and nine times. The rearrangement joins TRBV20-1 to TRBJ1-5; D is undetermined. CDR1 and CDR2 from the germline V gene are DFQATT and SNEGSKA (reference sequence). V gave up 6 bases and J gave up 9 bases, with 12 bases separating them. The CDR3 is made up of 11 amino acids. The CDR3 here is CSARFYPPQHF. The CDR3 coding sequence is TGCAGTGCCCGATTTTATCCGCCCCAGCATTTT.

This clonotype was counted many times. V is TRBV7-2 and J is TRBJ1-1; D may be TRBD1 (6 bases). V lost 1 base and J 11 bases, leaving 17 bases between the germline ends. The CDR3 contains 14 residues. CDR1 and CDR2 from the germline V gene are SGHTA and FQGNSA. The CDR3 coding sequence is TGTGCCAGCAGCTTAGGACCGGACAGCCTTGGGGCTTTCTTT. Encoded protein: CASSLGPDSLGAFF.

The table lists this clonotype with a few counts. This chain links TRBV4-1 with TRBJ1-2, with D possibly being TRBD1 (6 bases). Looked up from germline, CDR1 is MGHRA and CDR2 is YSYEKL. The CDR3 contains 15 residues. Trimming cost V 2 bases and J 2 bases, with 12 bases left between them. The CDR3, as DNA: TGCGCCAGCAGCCAACCGGCGGGGGGCAACTATGGCTACACCTTC. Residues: CASSQPAGGNYGYTF.

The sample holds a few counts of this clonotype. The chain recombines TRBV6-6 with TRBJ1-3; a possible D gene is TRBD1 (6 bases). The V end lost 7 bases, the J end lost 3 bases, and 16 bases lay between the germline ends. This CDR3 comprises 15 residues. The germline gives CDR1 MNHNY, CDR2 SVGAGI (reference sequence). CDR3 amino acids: CASILGGGGGNTIYF. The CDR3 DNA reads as TGTGCCAGCATCCTTGGGGGGGGCGGTGGAAACACCATATATTTT.

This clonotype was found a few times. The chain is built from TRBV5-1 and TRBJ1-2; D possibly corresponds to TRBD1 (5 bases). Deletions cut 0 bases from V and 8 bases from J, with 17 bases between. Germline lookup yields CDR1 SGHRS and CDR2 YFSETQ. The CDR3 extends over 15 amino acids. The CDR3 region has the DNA TGCGCCAGCAGCTTGGACGTCATGGGGGGTCGCGGCTACACCTTC. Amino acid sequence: CASSLDVMGGRGYTF.

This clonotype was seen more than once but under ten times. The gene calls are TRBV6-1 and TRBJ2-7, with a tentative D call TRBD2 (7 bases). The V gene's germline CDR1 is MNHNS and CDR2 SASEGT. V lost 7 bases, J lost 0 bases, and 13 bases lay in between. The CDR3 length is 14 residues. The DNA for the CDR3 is TGTGCCAGCACCCTAGGGGGGGACTCCTACGAGCAGTACTTC. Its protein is CASTLGGDSYEQYF.

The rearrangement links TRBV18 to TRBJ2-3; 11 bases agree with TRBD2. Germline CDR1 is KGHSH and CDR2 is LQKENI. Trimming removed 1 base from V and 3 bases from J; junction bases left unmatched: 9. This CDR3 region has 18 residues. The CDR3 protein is CASSPRYLLAGVTDTQYF. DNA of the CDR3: TGTGCCAGCTCACCACGTTACTTACTAGCGGGAGTGACAGATACGCAGTATTTT. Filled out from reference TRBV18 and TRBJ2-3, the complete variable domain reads NAGVMQNPRHLVRRRGQEARLRCSPMKGHSHVYWYRQLPEEGLKFMVYLQKENIIDESGMPKERFSAEFPKEGPSILRIQQVVRGDSAAYFCASSPRYLLAGVTDTQYFGPGTRLTVL.

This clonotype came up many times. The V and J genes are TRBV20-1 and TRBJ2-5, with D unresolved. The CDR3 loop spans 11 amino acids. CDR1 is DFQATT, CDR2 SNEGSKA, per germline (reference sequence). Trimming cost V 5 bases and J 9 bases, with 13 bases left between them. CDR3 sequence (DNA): TGCAGTGCTGAGAATCGTGAGGCCCAGTACTTC. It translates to CSAENREAQYF.

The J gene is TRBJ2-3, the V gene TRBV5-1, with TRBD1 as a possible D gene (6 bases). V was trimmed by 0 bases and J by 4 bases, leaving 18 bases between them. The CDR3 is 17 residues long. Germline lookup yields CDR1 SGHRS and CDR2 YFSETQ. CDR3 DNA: TGCGCCAGCAGCTTGGCCAGTACTACAGGGCCGGCAGATACGCAGTATTTT. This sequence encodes CASSLASTTGPADTQYF.

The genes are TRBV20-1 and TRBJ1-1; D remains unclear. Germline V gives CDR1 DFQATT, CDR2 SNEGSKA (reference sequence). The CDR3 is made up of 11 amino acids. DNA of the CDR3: TGCACATCGACACCGGGGTCTGAAGCTTTCTTT. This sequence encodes CTSTPGSEAFF.